This T cell receptor beta chain came from a study of cytomegalovirus exposure and HLA in healthy donors. Study-level points and caveats: Reported findings show TCR beta sequences accurately forecast HLA-A and HLA-B alleles in most subjects. A list of about 160 TCR beta chains associated with cytomegalovirus was given. In an earlier analysis, about 87% or about 30%: the productive usage of most TCR beta V segments.

As regards this clone: The antigen remains unidentified.

The PCR made use of 60 Vbeta and 13 Jbeta primers. TCRdb keeps only in-frame clones here, not all; method: immunoSEQ multiplex PCR. The sample totals about 40,000 clones; its top ten clones hold 7.5% to 9.5%. The CDR3 has 15 amino acids. Germline CDR1 is SGHRS and CDR2 is YFSETQ. The J segment lost 7 bases and the V segment lost 4 bases, leaving 6 bases of the junction unmatched. The J gene is TRBJ1-6, the V gene TRBV5-1, with 9 positions matching TRBD1. This receptor was obtained from a man aged 40-49 years in good health and CMV-seropositive. The sequencing input was PBMCs. Here the CDR3 reads CASSEQGAKNSPLHF. CDR3 DNA sequence: TGCGCCAGCAGCGAACAGGGGGCTAAAAATTCACCCCTCCACTTT.